Listed below are T cell receptor beta chains from one sample, sequenced in a study of cytomegalovirus exposure and HLA in healthy donors. The protocol was immunoSEQ multiplex PCR, while the TCRdb copy is restricted to in-frame clones and leaves out a portion. The top ten hold around 3.1% of the sample, which has roughly 230,000 clones, 90% seen once. The source material was PBMCs. These receptors came from a woman under 40 in good health and CMV-seronegative. CDR3s include the opening cysteine and the closing phenylalanine or tryptophan. A D gene is named only where the DNA matches it firmly. Size is omitted from some rows. Given values are once, few, many or a class for expanded clones.

clone size,D gene,V gene,J gene,CDR3 length,CDR3 protein,CDR3 DNA
.,.,TRBV18,TRBJ2-4,18,CASSPLPGDSLAKNIQYF,TGTGCCAGCTCACCACTCCCTGGGGACTCCTTAGCCAAAAACATTCAGTACTTC
.,TRBD2,TRBV9,TRBJ2-1,18,CASSLAGRGFFIHNEQFF,TGTGCCAGCAGCCTAGCGGGGAGGGGTTTTTTTATCCACAATGAGCAGTTCTTC
.,.,TRBV7-3,TRBJ2-3,14,CASTQGQLTDTQYF,TGTGCCAGCACACAGGGTCAATTGACAGATACGCAGTATTTT
.,.,TRBV27,TRBJ2-3,14,CASSSPGRPDTQYF,TGTGCCAGCAGTTCCCCCGGCCGGCCAGATACGCAGTATTTT
.,.,TRBV7-9,TRBJ2-7,14,CASSLGDLRGSQYF,TGTGCCAGCAGCTTAGGGGACTTGCGCGGGTCGCAGTACTTC
.,.,TRBV6-6,TRBJ1-2,14,CASSYSDRSYGYTF,TGTGCCAGCAGTTACTCAGACAGGTCCTATGGCTACACCTTC
.,TRBD1,TRBV5-1,TRBJ1-1,14,CASSLRQGNTEAFF,TGCGCCAGCAGCTTGAGACAGGGGAACACTGAAGCTTTCTTT
few,.,TRBV19,TRBJ2-7,13,CASSSGGVYEQYF,TGTGCCAGTAGTAGCGGAGGGGTCTACGAGCAGTACTTC
.,.,TRBV19,TRBJ2-7,14,CASSTGTLTYEQYF,TGTGCCAGTAGCACAGGGACACTTACCTACGAGCAGTACTTC
once,TRBD1,TRBV28,TRBJ1-1,19,CASSAGTGRVKALNTEAFF,TGTGCCAGCAGTGCCGGGACAGGCAGAGTTAAAGCCCTGAACACTGAAGCTTTCTTT
.,.,TRBV7-6,TRBJ1-4,16,CASSSTSGLNDEKLFF,TGTGCCAGCAGCTCCACCTCGGGTTTGAATGATGAAAAACTGTTTTTT
.,TRBD1,TRBV19,TRBJ2-7,12,CWDRGISYEQYF,TGCTGGGACAGGGGGATCTCCTACGAGCAGTACTTC
.,TRBD1,TRBV28,TRBJ2-7,18,CASSLSPDRFKGVYEQYF,TGTGCCAGCAGTTTAAGCCCGGACAGGTTCAAAGGGGTCTACGAGCAGTACTTC
.,TRBD2,TRBV29-1,TRBJ2-1,14,CSVARAGGLNEQFF,TGCAGCGTGGCAAGGGCGGGAGGGCTCAATGAGCAGTTCTTC
.,.,TRBV7-2,TRBJ2-3,14,CASSFGLTTDTQYF,TGTGCCAGCAGCTTCGGGCTTACCACAGATACGCAGTATTTT
few,.,TRBV10-1,TRBJ1-5,17,CASSESLGLNDNQPQHF,TGCGCCAGCAGTGAGTCACTGGGTCTAAATGACAATCAGCCCCAGCATTTT
.,.,TRBV5-4,TRBJ1-3,12,CASSLPGHTIYF,TGTGCCAGCAGCTTGCCGGGGCACACCATATATTTT
few,TRBD2,TRBV7-9,TRBJ2-7,16,CASSPGLAGGPGEQYF,TGTGCCAGCAGCCCTGGACTAGCGGGAGGGCCGGGGGAGCAGTACTTC
.,.,TRBV7-2,TRBJ1-5,16,CASSLDGSGGAQPQHF,TGTGCCAGCAGCTTAGATGGTTCCGGGGGCGCTCAGCCCCAGCATTTT
.,TRBD2,TRBV19,TRBJ2-7,16,CASSIFSAGGLAEQYF,TGTGCCAGTAGTATATTTTCGGCGGGAGGGTTAGCCGAGCAGTACTTC
.,TRBD2,TRBV27,TRBJ2-3,16,CASSLFVPGGRDTQYF,TGTGCCAGCAGTTTATTCGTACCGGGAGGGCGGGATACGCAGTATTTT